This passage covers 22 T cell receptor beta chains from one sample sequenced in a study of T cells after yellow fever vaccination. TCRdb reprocessed the 5' RACE reads with MiXCR, giving one entry per CDR3 protein. There are some 120,000 distinct CDR3 sequences in the sample; roughly 15% occur only once, and approximately 39% lies in the top ten. The sequences come from CD8+ T cells sorted from PBMCs, collected 5 days after the yellow fever booster vaccination. These receptors all stem from a man aged 18 to 30 who received the YFV17D yellow fever vaccine.

The rearrangement links TRBV6-5 to TRBJ1-1; a weak D match, TRBD1 (6 bases). The germline gives CDR1 MNHEY, CDR2 SVGAGI. Trimming took off 4 bases at V and 0 bases at J, with 15 bases between the two ends. CDR3 length: 16 residues. The CDR3 here is CASSSQSGQLNTEAFF. Written as DNA, the CDR3 is TGTGCCAGCAGTTCCCAGTCAGGACAGTTGAACACTGAAGCTTTCTTT.

About this clonotype: Relative to the germline gene, one junction end is altered; a read error may explain this. This chain uses TRBV4-3 with TRBJ2-6; D perhaps matches TRBD1 (5 bases). The V gene's germline CDR1 is LGHNA and CDR2 YSLEER. CDR3 length equals 15 residues. The DNA of the CDR3 is TGCTCCAGCAGCCAAGGGGTTTTTGGGGCCAACGTCCTGACTTTC. It codes for CSSSQGVFGANVLTF.

This clonotype was seen only a few times. The chain uses TRBV3-1 and TRBJ2-1; 8 nucleotides match TRBD2. After removal of 4 bases from V and 1 base from J, the junction contained 9 bases not matched to a gene. Per germline, CDR1 LGHDT and CDR2 YNNKEL (reference sequence). CDR3 length: 17 residues. CDR3 sequence: CASSPTGLAGSYNEQFF. CDR3 nucleotides: TGTGCCAGCAGCCCAACAGGGCTAGCGGGTTCCTACAATGAGCAGTTCTTC.

This clonotype was detected only a few times. The CDR3 is CASSSMATEAFF. The CDR3 nucleotides read TGTGCCAGCAGCTCAATGGCGACTGAAGCTTTCTTT. The chain links TRBV7-9 to TRBJ1-1; D remains unclear. This CDR3 has 12 residues. Germline V gene data show CDR1 as SEHNR and CDR2 as FQNEAQ (reference sequence). Trimming removed 4 bases from V and 5 bases from J, with 8 bases in between. Full variable domain (missing parts from reference TRBV7-9 and TRBJ1-1): DTGVSQNPRHKITKRGQNVTFRCDPISEHNRLYWYRQTLGQGPEFLTYFQNEAQLEKSRLLSDRFSAERPKGSFSTLEIQRTEQGDSAMYLCASSSMATEAFFGQGTRLTVV.

In its sample, this clonotype was seen a few times. The DNA of the CDR3 is TGTGCCAGCAGCTCGTCCCGGGACAGGGGCGTCTGGACTGAAGCTTTCTTT. It specifies CASSSSRDRGVWTEAFF. The chain joins TRBV7-9 to TRBJ1-1, with 10 positions matching TRBD1. The CDR3 is made up of 17 amino acids. Germline trimming cut 4 bases from V and 5 bases from J; bases unmatched to any gene: 13. CDR1 SEHNR and CDR2 FQNEAQ come from the germline V gene (reference sequence).

This clonotype was counted between two and nine times. The rearrangement uses TRBV2 and TRBJ2-5; possible D gene TRBD2, 6 bases. In germline, CDR1 is SNHLY, CDR2 FYNNEI. Trimming shortened V by 6 bases and J by 2 bases, and 13 bases separated the two germline ends. This CDR3 contains 14 residues. As DNA, the CDR3 is TGTGCCAGCAGGGAGGGTTCAGGGCAAGAGACCCAGTACTTC. This encodes CASREGSGQETQYF.

This clonotype was recorded at least ten times. The chain combines TRBV4-3 with TRBJ2-7, with 10 bases lining up with TRBD1. With V trimmed by 0 bases and J by 5 bases, 4 bases remained unmatched. The germline CDR1 and CDR2 sequences are LGHNA and YSLEER. This CDR3 spans 15 amino acids. The CDR3 spells CASSQEWDRGHEQYF. In DNA, the CDR3 is TGCGCCAGCAGCCAAGAGTGGGACAGGGGCCACGAGCAGTACTTC.

This clonotype was seen a few times. The chain uses TRBV7-9 and TRBJ2-1; D gene ambiguous. The CDR3 contains 14 residues. Germline CDR1 and CDR2: SEHNR and FQNEAQ (reference sequence). Trimming shortened V by 6 bases and J by 9 bases, and 18 bases separated the two germline ends. DNA for the CDR3: TGTGCCAGCAGTACCGGGCCCCGGAGTGGTGAGCAGTTCTTC. Encoded protein: CASSTGPRSGEQFF.

This chain joins TRBV6-5 and TRBJ1-3, with no clear D. This CDR3 spans 12 amino acids. V lost 3 bases, J lost 5 bases, and 5 bases lay in between. Germline V gene sequence: CDR1 MNHEY, CDR2 SVGAGI. The CDR3 protein is CASSYDRNTIYF. The CDR3 DNA reads TGTGCCAGCAGTTATGACAGAAACACCATATATTTT.

This clonotype was recorded a few times. J is TRBJ2-1 and V is TRBV12-3 or TRBV12-4; a weak D match, TRBD1 (5 bases). Trimming took off 6 bases at V and 13 bases at J, with 16 bases between the two ends. The CDR3 is 12 amino acids. CDR3 protein: CASRTGRFSQFF. CDR3 nucleotides: TGTGCCAGCAGAACAGGACGGTTTAGTCAGTTCTTC.

This clonotype was observed a handful of times. This chain links TRBV4-3 with TRBJ2-2; D is unclear. Germline CDR1 LGHNA, CDR2 YSLEER. This CDR3 has 13 residues. Trimming took 0 bases from V and 5 from J, leaving 4 bases between them. The CDR3 DNA reads TGCGCCAGCAGCCAAGACCCTACCGGGGAGCTGTTTTTT. This codes for CASSQDPTGELFF.

This chain joins TRBV27 and TRBJ2-4; D ambiguous. This CDR3 comprises 15 residues. V gave up 7 bases and J gave up 6 bases, with 19 bases separating them. Germline CDR1 is MNHEY and CDR2 is SMNVEV (reference sequence). The CDR3 nucleotides are TGTGCCAGCATGGGCCAGGAGACATCAAGAAACATTCAGTACTTC. Translation gives CASMGQETSRNIQYF.

The chain combines TRBV4-3 with TRBJ2-5; no definite D call. Trimming left V 0 bases short and J 1 base short, with 9 bases between. The germline V gene encodes CDR1 LGHNA and CDR2 YSLEER. The CDR3 loop spans 15 amino acids. The DNA of the CDR3 is TGCGCCAGCAGCCAAGATCGGCAAGGCCAAGAGACCCAGTACTTC. It yields the protein CASSQDRQGQETQYF.

The CDR3 DNA follows: TGTGCCAGTAGCTATCGGGACACCTACTACAATGAGCAGTTCTTC. The encoded protein is CASSYRDTYYNEQFF. The genes are TRBV19 and TRBJ2-1; D may be TRBD1 (6 bases). Per germline, CDR1 LNHDA and CDR2 SQIVND (reference sequence). Trimming removed 6 bases at V and 3 bases at J, with 15 bases between. CDR3 length: 15 residues.

The chain uses TRBV4-2 and TRBJ1-1, with D hard to call. The CDR3 extends over 14 amino acids. CDR1 and CDR2 (germline): LGHNA, YNFKEQ. V shed 2 bases and J shed 1 base, with 8 bases lying between them. CDR3 coding DNA: TGTGCCAGCAGCCAATTTGCCGAGAACACTGAAGCTTTCTTT. Translating it yields CASSQFAENTEAFF.

This chain uses TRBV15 with TRBJ2-7; D might be TRBD1 or TRBD2, each matching 5 bases. CDR1 and CDR2 (germline): LNHNV, YYDKDF (reference sequence). Trimming took 0 bases from V and 5 from J, leaving 14 bases between them. CDR3 length: 15 residues. CDR3 nucleotide sequence: TGTGCCACCAGCAGAGAACGGGACCTAAGGAACGAGCAGTACTTC. Its protein is CATSRERDLRNEQYF.

This clonotype was detected ten times or more. The chain employs TRBV4-1 and TRBJ2-7; 9 bases agree with TRBD1. The ends lost 0 bases at V and 4 bases at J; junction bases unmatched: 4. CDR1 is MGHRA and CDR2 is YSYEKL in the germline V gene. The CDR3 is 15 amino acids. CDR3 region: CASSQENRGPYEQYF. CDR3 sequence (DNA): TGCGCCAGCAGCCAAGAAAACAGGGGGCCGTACGAGCAGTACTTC.

The chain links TRBV12-3 or TRBV12-4 to TRBJ2-1, with TRBD1 identical over 10 bases. This CDR3 is 16 amino acids long. Trimming took 5 bases from V and 3 from J; bases not matched to a gene: 7. The DNA of the CDR3 is TGTGCCAGCAGTGGACCGGACAGGGGGAACTACAATGAGCAGTTCTTC. As protein: CASSGPDRGNYNEQFF.

This clonotype was seen a handful of times. The chain employs TRBV9 and TRBJ1-3; D is unresolved. The germline V gene encodes CDR1 SGDLS and CDR2 YYNGEE. V lost 0 bases and J lost 0, with 7 bases in between. The CDR3 runs to 15 residues. The CDR3 nucleotides read TGTGCCAGCAGCGTAGTTCGAAGCTCTGGAAACACCATATATTTT. Its translation is CASSVVRSSGNTIYF.

This clonotype was seen more than once but under ten times. V gene TRBV6-5 combines with J gene TRBJ2-3; D remains unclear. Trimming cost V 6 bases and J 2 bases, with 9 bases left between them. This CDR3 contains 13 residues. Germline V gene data show CDR1 as MNHEY and CDR2 as SVGAGI. The CDR3 nucleotides are TGTGCCAGCAGCTACGGACCCACAGATACGCAGTATTTT. This translates into CASSYGPTDTQYF.

There are a few counts of this clonotype. The V and J genes are TRBV6-2 or TRBV6-3 and TRBJ2-3; D remains unclear. V was shortened by 6 bases and J by 0 bases, with 16 bases between the two germline ends. Germline CDR1 is MNHEY and CDR2 is SVGEGT. CDR3 length: 16 residues. Written as DNA, the CDR3 is TGTGCCAGCAGCCACCTCTTCGTCGGTAGCACAGATACGCAGTATTTT. It is translated as CASSHLFVGSTDTQYF.

This chain uses TRBV6-2 or TRBV6-3 with TRBJ1-1, with a tentative D call TRBD1 (5 bases). The V gene's germline CDR1 is MNHEY and CDR2 SVGEGT. V gave up 5 bases and J gave up 4 bases, with 11 bases separating them. The CDR3 has 13 amino acids. The CDR3 reads CASSTGWTTEAFF. The CDR3 DNA is TGTGCCAGCAGTACAGGTTGGACCACTGAAGCTTTCTTT.